This entry features one T cell receptor beta chain sequence. No antigen is known for it. It was with 60 Vbeta and 13 Jbeta primers that the PCR ran. Method: immunoSEQ multiplex PCR; TCRdb's copy keeps in-frame clones and lacks some. This sample has 84,000 or so clones; about 78% occur once, and the top ten carry about 3.5%. The data stem from a study of cytomegalovirus exposure and HLA in healthy donors. The CDR3 sequence is 16 residues long. The germline gives CDR1 LGHNA, CDR2 YNFKEQ. V dropped 4 bases and J dropped 5; count of bases not matched to a gene: 5. The study, taken as a whole, reports: Most TCR sequences were seen very rarely across donors, but some public TCRs occurred in many. By a later analysis, the bulk of CMV-associated TCR beta chains appeared HLA-restricted. CMV serostatus was the only recorded immune exposure for donors.

The sample consisted of PBMCs. The chain links TRBV4-2 to TRBJ2-1; 13 nucleotides match TRBD2. The clonotype was recovered from a man in his fifties or sixties in good health and CMV-seronegative. The chain's CDR3 is CASSPRGTSGDNEQFF. Written as DNA, the CDR3 is TGTGCCAGCAGCCCACGCGGGACTAGCGGGGACAATGAGCAGTTCTTC.